The rows below give T cell receptor beta chains drawn from one sample of a study of OX40 agonist ivuxolimab in advanced cancers. TCRdb's copy holds only in-frame clones and misses some; the assay was immunoSEQ multiplex PCR. The repertoire includes roughly 90,000 clones, approximately 90% of them detected once, and 0.25% to 0.35% sits in the top ten. The material sequenced was CD4+ or CD8+ T cells sorted from blood, taken in a trial of the OX40 agonist ivuxolimab. Receptor source: an adult with an advanced solid tumor such as melanoma, head and neck, liver or kidney cancer. Both conserved end residues are part of each CDR3. Each record gives: clone size, J gene, V gene, D gene, CDR3 DNA, CDR3 protein. D genes are given only for firm matches. Size is omitted from some rows. Given values are once, few, many or a class for expanded clones.

clone size: -; J gene: TRBJ2-7; V gene: TRBV7-2; D gene: -; CDR3 DNA: TGTGCCAGCAGCTTAGTGGTTGAGTACGAGCAGTACTTC; CDR3 protein: CASSLVVEYEQYF
clone size: -; J gene: TRBJ2-7; V gene: TRBV7-2; D gene: -; CDR3 DNA: TGTGCCAGCAGCTTAAAGAGCGGGCTCCACGAGCAGTACTTC; CDR3 protein: CASSLKSGLHEQYF
clone size: once; J gene: TRBJ1-4; V gene: TRBV7-8; D gene: -; CDR3 DNA: TGTGCCAGCAGCTTAAGTTTGATTAGCCCAGGGGCAAGTAATGAAAAACTGTTTTTT; CDR3 protein: CASSLSLISPGASNEKLFF
clone size: -; J gene: TRBJ1-5; V gene: TRBV2; D gene: -; CDR3 DNA: TGTGCCAGCAGCCCGGGGGGGTATCTTCAGCCCCAGCATTTT; CDR3 protein: CASSPGGYLQPQHF
clone size: -; J gene: TRBJ1-1; V gene: TRBV7-3; D gene: -; CDR3 DNA: TGTGCCAGCAGCTTAACAGGGACGAGGCCGAACACTGAAGCTTTCTTT; CDR3 protein: CASSLTGTRPNTEAFF
clone size: -; J gene: TRBJ1-1; V gene: TRBV5-4; D gene: TRBD1; CDR3 DNA: TGTGCCAGCAGCCGTCGGGACAGGGACACTGAAGCTTTCTTT; CDR3 protein: CASSRRDRDTEAFF
clone size: -; J gene: TRBJ2-7; V gene: TRBV5-1; D gene: -; CDR3 DNA: TGCGCCAGCAGCTTGGCCAGTCTCAGGGAACTAACCTACGAGCAGTACTTC; CDR3 protein: CASSLASLRELTYEQYF
clone size: -; J gene: TRBJ1-1; V gene: TRBV9; D gene: -; CDR3 DNA: TGTGCCAGCAGCGTAGGTTGGAGCACTGAAGCTTTCTTT; CDR3 protein: CASSVGWSTEAFF
clone size: -; J gene: TRBJ2-7; V gene: TRBV5-1; D gene: TRBD2; CDR3 DNA: TGCGCCAGCACTCCCGGGGGGTCAGGGTCCTACGAGCAGTACTTC; CDR3 protein: CASTPGGSGSYEQYF
clone size: -; J gene: TRBJ2-7; V gene: TRBV2; D gene: -; CDR3 DNA: TGTGCCAGCAGTGAAGAAAGCTCTTACTACGAGCAGTACTTC; CDR3 protein: CASSEESSYYEQYF
clone size: -; J gene: TRBJ2-2; V gene: TRBV6-1; D gene: TRBD1; CDR3 DNA: TGTGCCAGCAGTAAGGACAGGGTCAACACCGGGGAGCTGTTTTTT; CDR3 protein: CASSKDRVNTGELFF
clone size: -; J gene: TRBJ1-4; V gene: TRBV15; D gene: TRBD1; CDR3 DNA: TGTGCCACCAGCCCACGCTTGGACAGGGGAGAAAAACTGTTTTTT; CDR3 protein: CATSPRLDRGEKLFF
clone size: -; J gene: TRBJ1-3; V gene: TRBV19; D gene: -; CDR3 DNA: TGTGCCACCTCCGCCGGGGGCGCAGGGACTGGAAACACCATATATTTT; CDR3 protein: CATSAGGAGTGNTIYF
clone size: -; J gene: TRBJ1-2; V gene: TRBV18; D gene: -; CDR3 DNA: TGTGCCAGCTCACCGGGCCCGGGTCGGGACTATGGCTACACCTTC; CDR3 protein: CASSPGPGRDYGYTF
clone size: -; J gene: TRBJ2-1; V gene: TRBV21-1; D gene: -; CDR3 DNA: TGTGCCAGCAGCAAATGTGGGGGGCCTCCTAGCTCCTACAATGAGCAGTTCTTC; CDR3 protein: CASSKCGGPPSSYNEQFF
clone size: once; J gene: TRBJ2-5; V gene: TRBV4-1; D gene: TRBD2; CDR3 DNA: TGCGCCAGCAGCCAAGAACAGCGGGATGGGACCCAGTACTTC; CDR3 protein: CASSQEQRDGTQYF
clone size: -; J gene: TRBJ1-2; V gene: TRBV10-2; D gene: TRBD1; CDR3 DNA: TGCGCCAGCAGTGAAGCAGGGACAGGGGGCGTGGGGGGCTACACCTTC; CDR3 protein: CASSEAGTGGVGGYTF
clone size: -; J gene: TRBJ1-4; V gene: TRBV21-1; D gene: -; CDR3 DNA: TGTGCCAGCCTCAAAGGGGACAGGACTCCAGAGACTAATGAAAAACTGTTTTTT; CDR3 protein: CASLKGDRTPETNEKLFF
clone size: -; J gene: TRBJ2-3; V gene: TRBV2; D gene: -; CDR3 DNA: TGTGCCAGCAGCAGGGAAAGAGATACGCAGTATTTT; CDR3 protein: CASSRERDTQYF
clone size: -; J gene: TRBJ1-1; V gene: TRBV6-1; D gene: -; CDR3 DNA: TGTGCCAGCAGTGAAGCCGGACAGAAAGCTTTCTTT; CDR3 protein: CASSEAGQKAFF
clone size: few; J gene: TRBJ2-3; V gene: TRBV5-8; D gene: -; CDR3 DNA: TGTGCCAGCAGCCTGTCCAGGGTTTCAGATACGCAGTATTTT; CDR3 protein: CASSLSRVSDTQYF
clone size: -; J gene: TRBJ2-1; V gene: TRBV18; D gene: -; CDR3 DNA: TGTGCCAGCTCACCATACTATATGAGCGGTTACAGCTCCTACAATGAGCAGTTCTTC; CDR3 protein: CASSPYYMSGYSSYNEQFF
clone size: -; J gene: TRBJ2-7; V gene: TRBV5-4; D gene: TRBD1; CDR3 DNA: TGTGCCAGCAGCCAGGGACAGGGGAGATACGAGCAGTACTTC; CDR3 protein: CASSQGQGRYEQYF
clone size: -; J gene: TRBJ2-7; V gene: TRBV6-1; D gene: -; CDR3 DNA: TGTGCCAGCAGTGAGGATCCTCCGGGAATCCAAACCTACGAGCAGTACTTC; CDR3 protein: CASSEDPPGIQTYEQYF
clone size: -; J gene: TRBJ2-7; V gene: TRBV6-1; D gene: -; CDR3 DNA: TGTGCCAGCAGTGAAGGAGCATACGAGCAGTACTTC; CDR3 protein: CASSEGAYEQYF
clone size: once; J gene: TRBJ2-5; V gene: TRBV14; D gene: TRBD2; CDR3 DNA: TGTGCCAGCAGCCAAGATGGAGGACTAGCGGGACGGGAGACCCAGTACTTC; CDR3 protein: CASSQDGGLAGRETQYF
clone size: -; J gene: TRBJ2-7; V gene: TRBV7-2; D gene: TRBD2; CDR3 DNA: TGTGCCAGCAGCCAGACTAGCGGGAGGTACGAGCAGTACTTC; CDR3 protein: CASSQTSGRYEQYF
clone size: -; J gene: TRBJ2-3; V gene: TRBV6-5; D gene: -; CDR3 DNA: TGTGCCAGCAGAGAACAGGGTACCACAGATACGCAGTATTTT; CDR3 protein: CASREQGTTDTQYF
clone size: -; J gene: TRBJ2-3; V gene: TRBV27; D gene: -; CDR3 DNA: TGTGCCAGCAGTCCACAGGTAGGACTCGGAGATACGCAGTATTTT; CDR3 protein: CASSPQVGLGDTQYF
clone size: -; J gene: TRBJ2-1; V gene: TRBV28; D gene: TRBD1; CDR3 DNA: TGTGCCAGCAGCCCCGGGACAGCAACGAACAATGAGCAGTTCTTC; CDR3 protein: CASSPGTATNNEQFF
clone size: -; J gene: TRBJ1-1; V gene: TRBV23-1; D gene: TRBD1; CDR3 DNA: TGCGCCAGCAGTCAATCGTGGACAGGGCCTTCTCGTGACACTGAAGCTTTCTTT; CDR3 protein: CASSQSWTGPSRDTEAFF